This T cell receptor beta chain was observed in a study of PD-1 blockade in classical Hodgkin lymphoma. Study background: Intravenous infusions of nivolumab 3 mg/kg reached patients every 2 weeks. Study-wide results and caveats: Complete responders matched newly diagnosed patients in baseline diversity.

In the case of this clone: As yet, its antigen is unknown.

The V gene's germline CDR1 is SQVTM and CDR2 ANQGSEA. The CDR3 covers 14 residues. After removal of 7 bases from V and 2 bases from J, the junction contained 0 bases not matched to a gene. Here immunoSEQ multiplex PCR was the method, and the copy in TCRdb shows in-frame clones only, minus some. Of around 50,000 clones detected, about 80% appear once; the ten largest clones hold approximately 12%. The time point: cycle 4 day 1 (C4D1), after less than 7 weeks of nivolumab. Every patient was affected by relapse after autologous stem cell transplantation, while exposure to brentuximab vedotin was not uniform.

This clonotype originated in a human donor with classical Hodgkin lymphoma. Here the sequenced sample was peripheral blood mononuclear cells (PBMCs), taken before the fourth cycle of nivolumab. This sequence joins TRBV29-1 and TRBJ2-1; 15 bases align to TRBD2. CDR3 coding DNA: TGCAGCGGGACTAGCGGGAGGGCCTACAATGAGCAGTTCTTC. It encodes CSGTSGRAYNEQFF.